This is a list of T cell receptor beta chains from one sample in a study of regulatory dendritic cells for organ transplantation. The antigens of these receptors remain unknown. Using immunoSEQ multiplex PCR, the repertoire was profiled, and TCRdb retains in-frame clones only, with some absent. Of around 5,200 clones in the sample, roughly 79% were seen once. The source material was memory CD8+ T cells from blood cultured with regulatory dendritic cells. Receptors originate from a human donor in good health. CDR3s include the opening cysteine and the closing phenylalanine or tryptophan. The order of the fields is CDR3 protein, CDR3 DNA, J gene, D gene, clone size, V gene. D genes are given only for firm matches. Size values are once, few and many counts, or a class for expanded clones, and some rows have none.

CDR3aa: CSGYSATNEKLFF; CDR3nt: TGCAGCGGTTACAGTGCAACTAATGAAAAACTGTTTTTT; j_gene: TRBJ1-4; d_gene: .; abundance: few; v_gene: TRBV29-1
CDR3aa: CASHPSEYTEAFF; CDR3nt: TGTGCCAGCCATCCGTCGGAGTACACTGAAGCTTTCTTT; j_gene: TRBJ1-1; d_gene: .; abundance: .; v_gene: TRBV25-1
CDR3aa: CASSQDGEGSGANVLTF; CDR3nt: TGCGCCAGCAGCCAAGACGGGGAGGGATCCGGGGCCAACGTCCTGACTTTC; j_gene: TRBJ2-6; d_gene: TRBD2; abundance: .; v_gene: TRBV4-3
CDR3aa: CASSLPGGNQPQHF; CDR3nt: TGTGCCAGCAGCTTGCCAGGGGGCAATCAGCCCCAGCATTTT; j_gene: TRBJ1-5; d_gene: .; abundance: few; v_gene: TRBV7-8
CDR3aa: CASSDSNTDTQYF; CDR3nt: TGTGCCAGCAGTGACTCAAACACAGATACGCAGTATTTT; j_gene: TRBJ2-3; d_gene: .; abundance: .; v_gene: TRBV6-4
CDR3aa: CASSGGTSGRGDEQFF; CDR3nt: TGTGCCAGCAGCGGCGGGACTAGCGGGAGAGGGGATGAGCAGTTCTTC; j_gene: TRBJ2-1; d_gene: TRBD2; abundance: .; v_gene: TRBV11-2
CDR3aa: CASSQVGLEDTQYF; CDR3nt: TGTGCCAGCAGCCAAGTTGGACTAGAAGATACGCAGTATTTT; j_gene: TRBJ2-3; d_gene: TRBD2; abundance: .; v_gene: TRBV4-2
CDR3aa: CASSVDLAAYNEQFF; CDR3nt: TGTGCCAGCAGCGTAGATCTAGCGGCCTACAATGAGCAGTTCTTC; j_gene: TRBJ2-1; d_gene: TRBD2; abundance: once; v_gene: TRBV9
CDR3aa: CASSLVGLGEKLFF; CDR3nt: TGTGCCAGCAGTTTAGTGGGATTGGGTGAAAAACTGTTTTTT; j_gene: TRBJ1-4; d_gene: .; abundance: .; v_gene: TRBV28
CDR3aa: CASSLLGSSSGANVLTF; CDR3nt: TGTGCCAGCAGCTTACTGGGGTCATCATCTGGGGCCAACGTCCTGACTTTC; j_gene: TRBJ2-6; d_gene: .; abundance: .; v_gene: TRBV7-9
CDR3aa: CASSFNLPQGASSGANVLTF; CDR3nt: TGCGCCAGCAGCTTCAATCTTCCACAGGGAGCGTCGTCTGGGGCCAACGTCCTGACTTTC; j_gene: TRBJ2-6; d_gene: .; abundance: .; v_gene: TRBV5-1
CDR3aa: CAWDRDTGELFF; CDR3nt: TGTGCCTGGGACAGAGACACCGGGGAGCTGTTTTTT; j_gene: TRBJ2-2; d_gene: .; abundance: once; v_gene: TRBV30
CDR3aa: CASSLVVWGGIWNIQYF; CDR3nt: TGTGCCAGCAGTTTAGTGGTGTGGGGGGGGATTTGGAACATTCAGTACTTC; j_gene: TRBJ2-4; d_gene: TRBD2; abundance: .; v_gene: TRBV28
CDR3aa: CASSHGKGDTDTQYF; CDR3nt: TGTGCCAGCAGCCATGGGAAGGGGGACACAGATACGCAGTATTTT; j_gene: TRBJ2-3; d_gene: .; abundance: .; v_gene: TRBV4-2
CDR3aa: CASSPPGLEHYEQYF; CDR3nt: TGTGCCAGCAGCCCACCGGGACTAGAGCACTACGAGCAGTACTTC; j_gene: TRBJ2-7; d_gene: TRBD2; abundance: .; v_gene: TRBV6-5
CDR3aa: CASSLTASLGNQPQHF; CDR3nt: TGTGCCAGCAGTTTAACCGCTTCTCTCGGCAATCAGCCCCAGCATTTT; j_gene: TRBJ1-5; d_gene: .; abundance: .; v_gene: TRBV27
CDR3aa: CASSRSKAGGLNEQFF; CDR3nt: TGTGCCAGCAGCCGCTCGAAGGCGGGAGGGCTCAATGAGCAGTTCTTC; j_gene: TRBJ2-1; d_gene: TRBD2; abundance: .; v_gene: TRBV27
CDR3aa: CASSPDLGREAGEQYF; CDR3nt: TGTGCCAGCAGCCCCGATTTGGGGCGGGAGGCCGGGGAGCAGTACTTC; j_gene: TRBJ2-7; d_gene: TRBD2; abundance: .; v_gene: TRBV4-2
CDR3aa: CASSHLTGGGMNTEAFF; CDR3nt: TGTGCCAGCAGCCACCTGACAGGGGGTGGTATGAACACTGAAGCTTTCTTT; j_gene: TRBJ1-1; d_gene: TRBD1; abundance: few; v_gene: TRBV4-2
CDR3aa: CASSLGSNTEAFF; CDR3nt: TGTGCCAGCAGCTTAGGGAGTAACACTGAAGCTTTCTTT; j_gene: TRBJ1-1; d_gene: .; abundance: once; v_gene: TRBV11-3
CDR3aa: CAISEGHPQDEQFF; CDR3nt: TGTGCCATCAGTGAAGGCCACCCCCAGGATGAGCAGTTCTTC; j_gene: TRBJ2-1; d_gene: .; abundance: few; v_gene: TRBV10-3
CDR3aa: CASTGDWASSYEQYF; CDR3nt: TGTGCCAGCACCGGGGATTGGGCGAGCTCCTACGAGCAGTACTTC; j_gene: TRBJ2-7; d_gene: .; abundance: .; v_gene: TRBV6-1
CDR3aa: CASSYGESSGNTIYF; CDR3nt: TGTGCCAGCAGTTACGGAGAGAGCTCTGGAAACACCATATATTTT; j_gene: TRBJ1-3; d_gene: .; abundance: .; v_gene: TRBV6-5
CDR3aa: CASTYRGMNTEAFF; CDR3nt: TGCGCCAGCACCTACAGGGGGATGAACACTGAAGCTTTCTTT; j_gene: TRBJ1-1; d_gene: TRBD1; abundance: large; v_gene: TRBV5-1
CDR3aa: CASSWARGDDFF; CDR3nt: TGTGCCAGCAGTTGGGCCCGGGGGGACGATTTCTTT; j_gene: TRBJ1-1; d_gene: .; abundance: few; v_gene: TRBV5-4
CDR3aa: CASSTHGVDEQFF; CDR3nt: TGTGCCAGTAGTACCCACGGGGTCGATGAGCAGTTCTTC; j_gene: TRBJ2-1; d_gene: .; abundance: .; v_gene: TRBV19
CDR3aa: CASSSGTGISQPQHF; CDR3nt: TGTGCCAGCAGTTCCGGGACAGGAATAAGTCAGCCCCAGCATTTT; j_gene: TRBJ1-5; d_gene: TRBD1; abundance: .; v_gene: TRBV27
CDR3aa: CASSELAGGNEQFF; CDR3nt: TGTGCCAGCAGTGAACTAGCGGGAGGGAATGAGCAGTTCTTC; j_gene: TRBJ2-1; d_gene: TRBD2; abundance: .; v_gene: TRBV6-1
CDR3aa: CASSLATVYEQYF; CDR3nt: TGTGCCAGCAGCTTAGCAACCGTATACGAGCAGTACTTC; j_gene: TRBJ2-7; d_gene: .; abundance: large; v_gene: TRBV11-2
CDR3aa: CASKLDIEPEAFF; CDR3nt: TGTGCCAGCAAACTCGACATAGAACCGGAAGCTTTCTTT; j_gene: TRBJ1-1; d_gene: .; abundance: medium-sized; v_gene: TRBV7-9
CDR3aa: CASSPRGGYTGELFF; CDR3nt: TGTGCCAGCAGTCCCCGGGGGGGCTACACCGGGGAGCTGTTTTTT; j_gene: TRBJ2-2; d_gene: TRBD2; abundance: few; v_gene: TRBV7-9
CDR3aa: CASSDKGLYYGYTF; CDR3nt: TGTGCCAGTTCTGATAAGGGTTTGTACTATGGCTACACCTTC; j_gene: TRBJ1-2; d_gene: .; abundance: .; v_gene: TRBV28
CDR3aa: CASSFSDSSYNEQFF; CDR3nt: TGTGCCAGCAGCTTTTCCGACTCCTCCTACAATGAGCAGTTCTTC; j_gene: TRBJ2-1; d_gene: .; abundance: .; v_gene: TRBV7-9
CDR3aa: CATRTANTGELFF; CDR3nt: TGTGCCACGAGGACGGCGAACACCGGGGAGCTGTTTTTT; j_gene: TRBJ2-2; d_gene: .; abundance: .; v_gene: TRBV6-5
CDR3aa: CASSLSTDSLHADTQYF; CDR3nt: TGTGCCAGCAGCTTATCAACGGACTCACTCCACGCAGATACGCAGTATTTT; j_gene: TRBJ2-3; d_gene: .; abundance: .; v_gene: TRBV7-9
CDR3aa: CASSVGDVWTGTDTQYF; CDR3nt: TGTGCCAGCAGCGTAGGGGACGTGTGGACGGGCACAGATACGCAGTATTTT; j_gene: TRBJ2-3; d_gene: .; abundance: .; v_gene: TRBV9
CDR3aa: CASSPGPWVVYGYTF; CDR3nt: TGTGCCAGCAGCCCGGGACCATGGGTGGTCTATGGCTACACCTTC; j_gene: TRBJ1-2; d_gene: .; abundance: .; v_gene: TRBV27
CDR3aa: CASSEEIESRRPYGYEQYF; CDR3nt: TGTGCCAGCAGTGAAGAGATCGAGTCAAGGCGGCCCTACGGCTACGAGCAGTACTTC; j_gene: TRBJ2-7; d_gene: .; abundance: .; v_gene: TRBV6-1
CDR3aa: CASSPGTSNTGELFF; CDR3nt: TGTGCCAGCAGTCCCGGGACCTCGAACACCGGGGAGCTGTTTTTT; j_gene: TRBJ2-2; d_gene: .; abundance: .; v_gene: TRBV6-5
CDR3aa: CASSTYRDRNYEQYF; CDR3nt: TGTGCCAGCAGTACGTACCGGGACAGAAACTACGAGCAGTACTTC; j_gene: TRBJ2-7; d_gene: TRBD1; abundance: .; v_gene: TRBV6-1
CDR3aa: CASSQELGLRRETQYF; CDR3nt: TGCGCCAGCAGCCAAGAGTTGGGACTACGGCGGGAGACCCAGTACTTC; j_gene: TRBJ2-5; d_gene: TRBD2; abundance: once; v_gene: TRBV4-1
CDR3aa: CASSQEGSQPQHF; CDR3nt: TGTGCCAGCAGCCAGGAGGGGAGTCAGCCCCAGCATTTT; j_gene: TRBJ1-5; d_gene: .; abundance: .; v_gene: TRBV27